This TCR beta chain was profiled in a study of cytomegalovirus exposure and HLA in healthy donors. PCR employed 60 Vbeta and 13 Jbeta primers. TCRdb's table, derived via immunoSEQ multiplex PCR, lists solely in-frame clones and lacks some. The table lists some 180,000 clones, 75% to 90% of them singletons, with approximately 2.1% in the top ten. The TCR sequence derives from a male donor in good health and CMV-seronegative. Sequenced material: PBMCs.

The CDR3 nucleotides are TGCGCCAGCAGCCAAGATTCGACTTCGAACGAGCAGTACTTC. Amino acids: CASSQDSTSNEQYF. The chain couples TRBV4-1 to TRBJ2-7, with unresolved D. Germline V gives CDR1 MGHRA, CDR2 YSYEKL. With 0 bases removed from V and 5 bases from J, the gap between germline ends came to 11 bases. The CDR3 loop spans 14 amino acids.